This T cell receptor beta chain was identified during a study of coeliac disease. Only in-frame clones appear in the TCRdb table, and some are missing; sequencing was by immunoSEQ multiplex PCR. In the table there are over 7,000 clones, 57% of which are singletons. Germline V gene data show CDR1 as MDHEN and CDR2 as SYDVKM. V was cut by 3 bases and J by 4 bases, with 15 bases left in between. This CDR3 comprises 15 residues. Sequencing used one aliquot of a few hundred thousand cells per fraction. The TCR sequence derives from a woman aged 55-70 years with celiac disease. The V and J genes are TRBV28 and TRBJ2-5, with a tentative D call TRBD2 (6 bases). Specimen: intraepithelial lymphocytes from the gut. The CDR3 DNA is TGTGCCAGCAGTTTCCCCGGAGGGGCGGGAGAGACCCAGTACTTC. Residues: CASSFPGGAGETQYF.